The 21 T cell receptor beta chains below come from one sample, sequenced in a study of patients and donors after allogeneic stem cell transplantation. TCRdb processed the RT-PCR reads anew with MiXCR; each CDR3 protein has one entry. The table includes 390,000 or so distinct CDR3 sequences, 16% detected once. Material: blood, either unsorted or a sorted T cell fraction (not recorded which). Receptors originate from a human donor who was either an allogeneic HSCT recipient or a stem cell or donor lymphocyte infusion donor (not recorded which). It is not recorded whose cells these are; they may come from a transplant donor.

This clonotype has just a few counts. The CDR3: CASSLVFSGIRNEQFF. In DNA, the CDR3 is TGTGCCAGCAGTTTAGTTTTTAGCGGGATTAGGAATGAGCAGTTCTTC. This sequence joins TRBV12-3 or TRBV12-4 and TRBJ2-1; 8 bases fit TRBD2. The CDR3 contains 16 residues. V shed 1 base and J 7 bases; nucleotides not matched to a gene: 9.

This clonotype has only a few counts. CDR3 in DNA: TGTGCCAGCAGCTTAATAGGCTTCTCCTACGAGCAGTACTTC. This gives the protein CASSLIGFSYEQYF. The chain joins TRBV7-9 to TRBJ2-7; no reliable D call. Germline V lookup: CDR1 SEHNR, CDR2 FQNEAQ (reference sequence). The CDR3 length is 14 residues. Between the trimmed V and J ends, which lost 2 bases and 0 bases, there was a span of 8 bases.

This clonotype was observed a handful of times. The chain employs TRBV6-1 and TRBJ2-1, with D maybe TRBD1 (6 bases). The V gene lost 6 bases and the J gene lost 5 bases, with 14 bases spanning the gap. CDR1 and CDR2 (germline): MNHNS, SASEGT. CDR3 length equals 14 residues. DNA of the CDR3: TGTGCCAGCAGGAAAGTTACAGGGAACAATGAGCAGTTCTTC. Protein sequence: CASRKVTGNNEQFF.

This rearrangement joins TRBV18 to TRBJ2-3; no clear D gene. Per the germline V gene, CDR1 is KGHSH and CDR2 is LQKENI. This CDR3 spans 13 amino acids. V lost 3 bases and J 2 bases, leaving 6 bases between the germline ends. For the CDR3, the DNA is TGTGCCAGCTCACCGACCTACACAGATACGCAGTATTTT. It translates to CASSPTYTDTQYF.

This clonotype turned up a few times. The rearrangement links TRBV5-1 to TRBJ2-6; D unclear. V gave up 6 bases and J gave up 0 bases, with 16 bases separating them. Germline V gene sequence: CDR1 SGHRS, CDR2 YFSETQ. The CDR3 runs to 17 residues. The CDR3 region is CASKFSMGYSGANVLTF. Here the CDR3 DNA reads TGCGCCAGCAAATTTAGCATGGGGTACTCTGGGGCCAACGTCCTGACTTTC.

This clonotype turned up a few times. This chain connects TRBV20-1 to TRBJ2-1, with D perhaps TRBD2 (6 bases). The length of the CDR3 is 14 residues. The germline V and J ends were trimmed by 5 bases and 2 bases, with 13 bases remaining between them. The germline gives CDR1 DFQATT, CDR2 SNEGSKA (reference sequence). The DNA of the CDR3 is TGCAGTGCTCGGGGAGGCGGGGCCTACAATGAGCAGTTCTTC. This codes for CSARGGGAYNEQFF.

J is TRBJ2-5 and V is TRBV7-6; D gene unclear. V lost 0 bases to trimming and J lost 6 bases, with 8 bases between them. Germline values: CDR1 SGHVS, CDR2 FNYEAQ. CDR3 length: 13 amino acids. Here the CDR3 reads CASSLAPRQTQYF. CDR3 coding DNA: TGTGCCAGCAGCTTAGCCCCAAGACAGACCCAGTACTTC.

This clonotype was observed a handful of times. The gene calls are TRBV6-6 and TRBJ2-1; D might be TRBD1 (7 bases). Trimming cost V 10 bases and J 7 bases, with 17 bases left between them. The CDR3 is 13 amino acids. The germline gives CDR1 MNHNY, CDR2 SVGAGI (reference sequence). This CDR3 is CAIGRTGNNEQFF. The CDR3 DNA reads TGTGCCATAGGGAGGACAGGAAATAATGAGCAGTTCTTC.

This clonotype was detected many times. The rearrangement joins TRBV12-3 or TRBV12-4 to TRBJ2-1, with TRBD2 identical over 8 bases. This CDR3 comprises 14 residues. The ends lost 10 bases at V and 1 base at J; junction bases unmatched: 6. CDR3 region: CATRGGGSYNEQFF. The CDR3 bases are TGTGCCACCCGGGGCGGGGGGTCCTACAATGAGCAGTTCTTC.

This clonotype was seen more than once but under ten times. J is TRBJ1-5 and V is TRBV6-2 or TRBV6-3, with no clear D. The V end lost 5 bases, the J end lost 2 bases, and 7 bases lay between the germline ends. The CDR3 length is 13 residues. Germline assignment: CDR1 MNHEY and CDR2 SVGEGT. The chain's CDR3 is CASSIVGNQPQHF. CDR3 nucleotides: TGTGCCAGCAGTATAGTCGGCAATCAGCCCCAGCATTTT.

The rearrangement joins TRBV29-1 to TRBJ1-1; D gene unclear. Germline CDR1 and CDR2: SQVTM and ANQGSEA. CDR3 size: 13 residues. V was pared by 3 bases and J by 3 bases, with 11 bases between. CDR3 sequence reads: CSVDIDIDTEAFF. CDR3 sequence (DNA): TGCAGCGTTGATATCGACATCGACACTGAAGCTTTCTTT.

This clonotype occurred a few times. The chain joins TRBV10-3 to TRBJ2-2, with TRBD2 as a possible D gene (6 bases). CDR1 is ENHRY and CDR2 is SYGVKD in the germline V gene. The CDR3 spans 15 residues. Deletions cut 8 bases from V and 3 bases from J, with 16 bases between. This CDR3 is CAIWTEGRDTGELFF. The DNA of the CDR3 is TGTGCCATCTGGACGGAGGGGCGAGACACCGGGGAGCTGTTTTTT.

The rearrangement joins TRBV2 to TRBJ1-5, with 9 bases identical to TRBD1. From germline, CDR1 is SNHLY and CDR2 FYNNEI. This CDR3 has 14 amino acids. J was trimmed by 7 bases and V by 4 bases; bases with no gene match: 5. CDR3 nucleotides: TGTGCCAGCAGTGTGGGACAGGGTAACCAGCCCCAGCATTTT. Translating it yields CASSVGQGNQPQHF.

The rearrangement links TRBV6-2 or TRBV6-3 to TRBJ1-5; 7 positions match TRBD1. The length of the CDR3 is 14 residues. Germline lookup yields CDR1 MNHEY and CDR2 SVGEGT. The junction had 5 bases not matched to a gene; V was cut back by 6 bases and J by 3 bases. In nucleotides, the CDR3 is TGTGCCAGCAGAAGAGGGGGCGACAATCAGCCCCAGCATTTT. This translates into CASRRGGDNQPQHF.

This clonotype was seen a handful of times. The chain has TRBV5-1 and TRBJ2-7; D not resolved. With 0 bases removed from V and 2 bases from J, the gap between germline ends came to 6 bases. CDR3 length: 13 amino acids. Germline lookup yields CDR1 SGHRS and CDR2 YFSETQ. The chain's CDR3 is CASSLDTTYEQYF. CDR3 in DNA: TGCGCCAGCAGCTTGGACACGACCTACGAGCAGTACTTC.

This clonotype showed up just a few times. The rearrangement joins TRBV6-5 to TRBJ2-7; no reliable D call. This CDR3 contains 12 residues. Germline CDR1 and CDR2: MNHEY and SVGAGI. Deletions cut 4 bases from V and 5 bases from J, with 9 bases between. The DNA of the CDR3 is TGTGCCAGCAGTTTTAGTAGGGACGAGCAGTACTTC. Its protein is CASSFSRDEQYF.

This clonotype was seen more than once but under ten times. The rearrangement uses TRBV20-1 and TRBJ2-3; D gene ambiguous. V gave up 6 bases and J gave up 2 bases, with 12 bases separating them. The CDR3 runs 13 residues. Germline V CDR1 and CDR2: DFQATT, SNEGSKA (reference sequence). In nucleotides, the CDR3 is TGCAGTGCCCTGTGGGCACACACAGATACGCAGTATTTT. Translating it yields CSALWAHTDTQYF.

The chain has TRBV19 and TRBJ1-1, with D maybe TRBD1 (5 bases). The CDR3 has 15 amino acids. V lost 7 bases, J lost 2 bases, and 17 bases lay in between. The V gene's germline CDR1 is LNHDA and CDR2 SQIVND (reference sequence). Here the CDR3 DNA reads TGTGCCAGTAACCAAGATCCAGGGCCTAACACTGAAGCTTTCTTT. The encoded protein is CASNQDPGPNTEAFF.

This clonotype was detected ten times or more. The chain uses TRBV24-1 and TRBJ2-5, with 8 bases identical to TRBD1. The germline V gene encodes CDR1 KGHDR and CDR2 SFDVKD. V shed 5 bases, J shed 0 bases, and the junction held 7 bases outside the gene matches. The CDR3 consists of 16 residues. CDR3 protein: CATSAETGAHQETQYF. DNA for the CDR3: TGTGCCACCAGTGCCGAGACAGGGGCCCACCAAGAGACCCAGTACTTC.

The V call is TRBV13, the J call TRBJ2-1; 8 nucleotides agree with TRBD2. The CDR3 loop spans 15 amino acids. The germline gives CDR1 PRHDT, CDR2 FYEKMQ (reference sequence). The ends lost 2 bases at V and 3 bases at J; junction bases unmatched: 3. CDR3 amino acids: CASSLLGLGYNEQFF. DNA for the CDR3: TGTGCCAGCAGCTTACTGGGACTAGGCTACAATGAGCAGTTCTTC.

The rearrangement uses TRBV6-1 and TRBJ1-2, with 9 bases lining up with TRBD1. Per the germline V gene, CDR1 is MNHNS and CDR2 is SASEGT. The CDR3 has 16 residues. J gave up 8 bases and V 3 bases, and 13 bases lay outside the gene matches. The CDR3 DNA reads as TGTGCCAGCAGTGAGTCACAAGGTTGGACAGGGGAAGGCTACACCTTC. It translates to CASSESQGWTGEGYTF.